The 19 T cell receptor beta chains presented below share a single source sample, sequenced in a study of cytomegalovirus exposure and HLA in healthy donors. PCR used 60 Vbeta primers and 13 Jbeta primers. TCRdb's table, derived via immunoSEQ multiplex PCR, lists solely in-frame clones and lacks some. The data hold fewer than 150,000 clones, with around 80% observed a single time. The specimen was PBMCs. The receptor set was obtained from a man aged 45-65 years in good health and CMV-seronegative.

The J gene is TRBJ1-5, the V gene TRBV27; 9 positions match TRBD1. V gave up 6 bases and J gave up 1 base; unmatched junction bases: 10. Germline V gives CDR1 MNHEY, CDR2 SMNVEV (reference sequence). The CDR3 covers 17 residues. The CDR3 region has the DNA TGTGCCAGCAGAATAAAGCCGGGACAGGGAAGCAATCAGCCCCAGCATTTT. It codes for CASRIKPGQGSNQPQHF.

The J gene is TRBJ2-1, the V gene TRBV5-4, with a weak D call TRBD1 (6 bases). V was cut by 3 bases and J by 12 bases, with 16 bases left in between. This CDR3 has 13 amino acids. Per the germline V gene, CDR1 is SGHNT and CDR2 is YYREEE (reference sequence). Here the CDR3 DNA reads TGTGCCAGCAGCTACGACAGGAAGGGGACGCAGTTCTTC. This gives the protein CASSYDRKGTQFF.

The chain joins TRBV7-2 to TRBJ1-2; a weak D match, TRBD1 (5 bases). The germline gives CDR1 SGHTA, CDR2 FQGNSA. The CDR3 is 15 residues long. Trimming took 3 bases from V and 1 from J, leaving 12 bases between them. The chain's CDR3 is CASSLGNQGNYGYTF. The CDR3 region has the DNA TGTGCCAGCAGCTTGGGGAATCAGGGTAACTATGGCTACACCTTC.

For this clone: Germline and junction disagree at one end, which may indicate a read error. The chain uses TRBV7-8 and TRBJ2-7, with 12 bases that match TRBD2. CDR3 size: 16 residues. Germline loops: CDR1 SGHVS, CDR2 FQNEAQ. The CDR3 protein is CASSLRGPRLAGAWSF. CDR3 coding DNA: TGTGCCAGCAGCTTAAGGGGGCCACGACTAGCGGGAGCCTGGAGCTTC.

V gene TRBV9 combines with J gene TRBJ1-2; 12 nucleotides match TRBD1. Looked up from germline, CDR1 is SGDLS and CDR2 is YYNGEE. Losses at the gene ends were 4 bases for V and 5 bases for J; bases not matched to a gene: 6. This CDR3 has 15 amino acids. CDR3 amino acids: CASSIGTGGSYGYTF. The CDR3, as DNA: TGTGCCAGCAGCATAGGGACAGGGGGCTCGTATGGCTACACCTTC.

The chain has TRBV6-1 and TRBJ1-2; no reliable D call. This CDR3 contains 18 residues. The V end lost 2 bases, the J end lost 2 bases, and 21 bases lay between the germline ends. The germline V gene encodes CDR1 MNHNS and CDR2 SASEGT. DNA for the CDR3: TGTGCCAGCAGTGAAAGTAAGGTAGTGGCAGGTGCAAACTATGGCTACACCTTC. It yields the protein CASSESKVVAGANYGYTF.

This clone was observed a single time. The V call is TRBV5-1, the J call TRBJ2-7, with D possibly TRBD2 on 5 matching bases. The CDR3 contains 15 residues. The V and J ends lost 2 bases and 2 bases respectively, with 14 bases between them. Germline V CDR1 and CDR2: SGHRS, YFSETQ. CDR3 in amino acids: CASSFDQAGAYEQYF. Written as DNA, the CDR3 is TGCGCCAGCAGCTTCGATCAGGCCGGGGCCTACGAGCAGTACTTC.

CDR3 sequence (DNA): TGTGCCAGCAGTTACTCGTCTGCTAGCGGGAGAGATGAGCAGTTCTTC. This sequence encodes CASSYSSASGRDEQFF. The J gene is TRBJ2-1, the V gene TRBV6-5, with TRBD2 matching 10 bases. Germline trimming cut 0 bases from V and 8 bases from J; bases unmatched to any gene: 7. This CDR3 comprises 16 residues. The germline gives CDR1 MNHEY, CDR2 SVGAGI.

This chain links TRBV6-5 with TRBJ2-5; a possible D gene is TRBD2 (6 bases). There are 13 residues in the CDR3. V dropped 6 bases and J dropped 2 bases, with 10 bases sitting between them. In germline, CDR1 is MNHEY, CDR2 SVGAGI. The CDR3 DNA sequence: TGTGCCAGCAGGAAGACTAGACAAGAGACCCAGTACTTC. Protein sequence: CASRKTRQETQYF.

There are a few counts of this clone. This chain uses TRBV30 with TRBJ1-2, with TRBD1 matching 9 bases. Looked up from germline, CDR1 is GTSNPN and CDR2 is SVGIG (reference sequence). V lost 3 bases, J lost 5 bases, and 10 bases stayed unmatched. The CDR3 is 15 amino acids. The CDR3 DNA reads as TGTGCCTGGAGCTCCTGGGACAGGGCTCAATATGGCTACACCTTC. This codes for CAWSSWDRAQYGYTF.

This rearrangement joins TRBV10-3 to TRBJ2-7; 7 bases align to TRBD1. This CDR3 contains 14 residues. The V gene's germline CDR1 is ENHRY and CDR2 SYGVKD. Germline trimming cut 7 bases from V and 0 bases from J; bases unmatched to any gene: 6. The CDR3 nucleotides read TGTGCCATCAACCGGGGACAGAGCTCCTACGAGCAGTACTTC. Its protein is CAINRGQSSYEQYF.

The rearrangement uses TRBV15 and TRBJ2-7; 10 bases agree with TRBD1. This CDR3 contains 17 residues. Germline values: CDR1 LNHNV, CDR2 YYDKDF (reference sequence). Trimming at V came to 5 bases and at J to 2 bases, leaving 12 bases not matched to a gene. CDR3 coding DNA: TGTGCCACCAGCCATCCCGCCGGGGACAGGGGAGCCTACGAGCAGTACTTC. Its protein is CATSHPAGDRGAYEQYF.

V and J are TRBV5-8 and TRBJ2-7; perhaps TRBD1 as D (6 bases). The CDR3 extends over 16 amino acids. The V and J ends lost 3 bases and 4 bases respectively, with 20 bases between them. Germline CDR1 reads SGHTS; CDR2 reads YDEGEE. CDR3 protein: CASSSKETGFLYEQYF. CDR3 coding DNA: TGTGCCAGCAGCTCTAAGGAGACAGGTTTCCTTTACGAGCAGTACTTC.

The V call is TRBV5-4, the J call TRBJ1-2; 11 positions agree with TRBD1. V gave up 4 bases and J gave up 2 bases; unmatched junction bases: 7. Germline-derived CDR1 and CDR2 are SGHNT and YYREEE (reference sequence). The CDR3 contains 16 residues. Here the CDR3 DNA reads TGTGCCAGCAGCACTGACGGGACAGGGGGGAACTATGGCTACACCTTC. This codes for CASSTDGTGGNYGYTF.

The DNA for the CDR3 is TGCGCCAGCAGTCGGGACAGGGTGGGGAACACTGAAGCTTTCTTT. Translated: CASSRDRVGNTEAFF. The chain recombines TRBV5-1 with TRBJ1-1; TRBD1 agrees at 9 bases. In germline, CDR1 is SGHRS, CDR2 YFSETQ. This CDR3 is 15 amino acids long. V was pared by 5 bases and J by 1 base, with 6 bases of the junction left unmatched.

This clone was seen a few times. V gene TRBV11-3 combines with J gene TRBJ2-1; TRBD2 is a possible D gene (5 bases). The V and J ends lost 5 bases and 0 bases respectively, with 11 bases between them. The CDR3 runs 15 residues. Looked up from germline, CDR1 is SGHNT and CDR2 is YENEEA. The CDR3 nucleotides read TGTGCCAGCAGCCCCCGGACTGGCTCCTACAATGAGCAGTTCTTC. The encoded protein is CASSPRTGSYNEQFF.

V is TRBV7-6 and J is TRBJ2-3; TRBD2 agrees at 10 bases. V dropped 7 bases and J dropped 4; count of bases not matched to a gene: 2. Per germline, CDR1 SGHVS and CDR2 FNYEAQ. The CDR3 contains 13 residues. The CDR3 DNA follows: TGTGCCAGCACAGCGGGGGGGCCAGATACGCAGTATTTT. It translates to CASTAGGPDTQYF.

V is TRBV9 and J is TRBJ2-5; TRBD2 aligns across 9 bases. The germline V gene has CDR1 SGDLS and CDR2 YYNGEE. This CDR3 is built from 17 residues. V lost 0 bases and J lost 5; bases outside the gene matches: 11. The CDR3 DNA follows: TGTGCCAGCAGCGTAGCTTCTCTCGCGGGGGGGCTTGAGACCCAGTACTTC. Encoded protein: CASSVASLAGGLETQYF.

The rearrangement links TRBV4-2 to TRBJ1-3; D perhaps matches TRBD1 (6 bases). Germline CDR1 LGHNA, CDR2 YNFKEQ. CDR3 length: 16 amino acids. The V gene lost 4 bases and the J gene lost 5 bases, with 18 bases spanning the gap. The CDR3 bases are TGTGCCAGCAGCCGCCCTTATAACAGGGTTAGAAACACCATATATTTT. Residues: CASSRPYNRVRNTIYF.